This T cell receptor beta chain was captured in a study of patients and donors after allogeneic stem cell transplantation. The CDR3 is made up of 15 amino acids. Germline values: CDR1 SGHRS, CDR2 YFSETQ. V lost 0 bases and J lost 11; bases outside the gene matches: 4. TCRdb ran MiXCR on the RT-PCR reads and lists one entry per CDR3 protein. The profile shows about 110,000 distinct CDR3 sequences, approximately 35% of them singletons. The clonotype comes from a human donor who was either an allogeneic HSCT recipient or a stem cell or donor lymphocyte infusion donor (not recorded which). It is not recorded whose cells these are; they may come from a transplant donor. The specimen was blood, either unsorted or a sorted T cell fraction (not recorded which). V is TRBV5-1 and J is TRBJ1-6; 11 nucleotides align to TRBD1. As DNA, the CDR3 is TGCGCCAGCAGCTTGGCAGGACAGGGGGCTGCACCCCTCCACTTT. The encoded protein is CASSLAGQGAAPLHF.